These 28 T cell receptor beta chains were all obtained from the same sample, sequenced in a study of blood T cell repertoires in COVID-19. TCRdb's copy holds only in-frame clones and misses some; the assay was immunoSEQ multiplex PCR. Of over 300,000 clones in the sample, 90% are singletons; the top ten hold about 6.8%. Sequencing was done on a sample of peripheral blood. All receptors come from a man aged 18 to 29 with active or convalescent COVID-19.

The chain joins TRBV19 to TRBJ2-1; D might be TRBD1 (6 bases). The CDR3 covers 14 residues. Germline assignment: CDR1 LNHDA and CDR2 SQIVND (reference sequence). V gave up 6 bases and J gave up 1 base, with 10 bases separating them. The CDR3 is CASRIQGSYNEQFF. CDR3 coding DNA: TGTGCCAGTAGGATACAGGGTTCCTACAATGAGCAGTTCTTC.

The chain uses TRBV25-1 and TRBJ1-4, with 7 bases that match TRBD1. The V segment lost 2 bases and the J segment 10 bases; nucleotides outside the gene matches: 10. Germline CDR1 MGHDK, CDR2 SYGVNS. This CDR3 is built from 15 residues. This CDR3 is CASSELRQGIGKLFF. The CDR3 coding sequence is TGTGCCAGCAGTGAACTTCGACAGGGTATCGGAAAACTGTTTTTT.

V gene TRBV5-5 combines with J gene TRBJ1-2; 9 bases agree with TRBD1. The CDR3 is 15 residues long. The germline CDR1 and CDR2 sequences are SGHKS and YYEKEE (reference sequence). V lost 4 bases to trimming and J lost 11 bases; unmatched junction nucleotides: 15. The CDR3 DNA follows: TGTGCCAGCAGCCCCATTGGTCGGGACAGGGCTTCGTACACCTTC. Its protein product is CASSPIGRDRASYTF.

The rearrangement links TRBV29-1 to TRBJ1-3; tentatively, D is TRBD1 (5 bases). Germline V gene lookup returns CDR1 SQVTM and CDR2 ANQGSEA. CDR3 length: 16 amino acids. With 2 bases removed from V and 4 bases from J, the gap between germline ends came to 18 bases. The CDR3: CSVERLAGRVGNTIYF. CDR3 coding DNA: TGCAGCGTTGAACGTCTCGCGGGGCGGGTAGGAAACACCATATATTTT.

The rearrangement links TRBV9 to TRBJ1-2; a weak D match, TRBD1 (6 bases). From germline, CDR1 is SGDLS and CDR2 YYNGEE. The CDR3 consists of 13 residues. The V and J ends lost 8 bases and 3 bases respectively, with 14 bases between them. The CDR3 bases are TGTGCCAGTACAGGGCGGTACGACTATGGCTACACCTTC. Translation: CASTGRYDYGYTF.

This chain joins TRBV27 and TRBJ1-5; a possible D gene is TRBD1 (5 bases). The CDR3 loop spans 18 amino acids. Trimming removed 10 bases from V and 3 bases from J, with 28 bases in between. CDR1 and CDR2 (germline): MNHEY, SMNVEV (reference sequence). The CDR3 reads CATSNSRLGTTFNQPQHF. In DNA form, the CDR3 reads TGTGCCACCTCAAACAGTCGGCTAGGGACTACCTTCAATCAGCCCCAGCATTTT.

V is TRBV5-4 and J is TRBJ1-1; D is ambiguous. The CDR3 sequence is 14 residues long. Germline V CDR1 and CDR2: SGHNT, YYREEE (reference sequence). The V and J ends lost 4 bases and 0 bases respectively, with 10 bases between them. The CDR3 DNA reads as TGTGCCAGCAGCCCCCAGGCCGTGAACACTGAAGCTTTCTTT. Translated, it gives CASSPQAVNTEAFF.

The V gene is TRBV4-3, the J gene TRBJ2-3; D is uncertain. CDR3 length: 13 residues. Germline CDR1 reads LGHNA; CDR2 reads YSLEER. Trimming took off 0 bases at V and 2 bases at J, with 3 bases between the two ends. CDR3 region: CASSQELTDTQYF. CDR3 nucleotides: TGCGCCAGCAGCCAAGAACTCACAGATACGCAGTATTTT.

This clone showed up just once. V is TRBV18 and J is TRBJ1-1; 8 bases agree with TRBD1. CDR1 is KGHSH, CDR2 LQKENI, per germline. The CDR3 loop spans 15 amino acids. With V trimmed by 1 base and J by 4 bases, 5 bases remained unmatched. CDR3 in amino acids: CASSPQRQGATEAFF. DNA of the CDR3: TGTGCCAGCTCACCACAGAGGCAGGGGGCCACTGAAGCTTTCTTT.

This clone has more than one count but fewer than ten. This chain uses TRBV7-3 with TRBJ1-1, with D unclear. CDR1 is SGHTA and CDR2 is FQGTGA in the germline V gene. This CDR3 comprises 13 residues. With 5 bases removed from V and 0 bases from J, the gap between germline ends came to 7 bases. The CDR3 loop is CASSVQLNTEAFF. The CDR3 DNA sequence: TGTGCCAGCAGCGTACAGTTGAACACTGAAGCTTTCTTT.

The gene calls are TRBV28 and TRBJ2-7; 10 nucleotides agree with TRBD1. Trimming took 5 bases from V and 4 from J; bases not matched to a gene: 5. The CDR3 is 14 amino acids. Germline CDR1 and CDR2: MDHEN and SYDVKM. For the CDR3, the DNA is TGTGCCAGCAGTACCGGGACAGGGGTTTACGAGCAGTACTTC. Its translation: CASSTGTGVYEQYF. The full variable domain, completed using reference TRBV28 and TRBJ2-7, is DVKVTQSSRYLVKRTGEKVFLECVQDMDHENMFWYRQDPGLGLRLIYFSYDVKMKEKGDIPEGYSVSREKKERFSLILESASTNQTSMYLCASSTGTGVYEQYFGPGTRLTVT.

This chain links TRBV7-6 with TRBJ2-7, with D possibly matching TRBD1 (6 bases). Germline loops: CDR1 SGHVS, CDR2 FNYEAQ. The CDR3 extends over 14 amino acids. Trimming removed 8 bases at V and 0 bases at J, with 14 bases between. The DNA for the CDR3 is TGTGCCAGCCAACCAGGGGCAGACTCCTACGAGCAGTACTTC. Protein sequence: CASQPGADSYEQYF.

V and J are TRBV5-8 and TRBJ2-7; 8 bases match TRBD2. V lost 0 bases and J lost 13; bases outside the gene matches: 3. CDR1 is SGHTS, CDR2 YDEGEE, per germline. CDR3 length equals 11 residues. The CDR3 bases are TGTGCCAGCAGCTTGGGCGGGGGGCGATACTTC. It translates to CASSLGGGRYF.

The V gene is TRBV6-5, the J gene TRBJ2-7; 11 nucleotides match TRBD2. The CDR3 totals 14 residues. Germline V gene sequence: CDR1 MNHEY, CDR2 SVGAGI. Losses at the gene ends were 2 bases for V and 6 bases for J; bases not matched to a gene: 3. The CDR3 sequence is CASSYASGGREQYF. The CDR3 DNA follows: TGTGCCAGCAGTTACGCTAGCGGGGGGCGCGAGCAGTACTTC.

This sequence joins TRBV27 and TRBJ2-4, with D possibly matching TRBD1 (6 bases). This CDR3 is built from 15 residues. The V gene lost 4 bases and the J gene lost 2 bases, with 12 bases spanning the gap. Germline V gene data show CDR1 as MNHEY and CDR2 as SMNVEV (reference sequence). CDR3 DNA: TGTGCCAGCAGTTCCCCAGGGGTGACCAAAAACATTCAGTACTTC. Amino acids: CASSSPGVTKNIQYF.

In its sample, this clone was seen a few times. CDR3 sequence reads: CASADRVRYNSPLHF. The DNA of the CDR3 is TGTGCCAGCGCAGACAGGGTGAGATATAATTCACCCCTCCACTTT. The gene calls are TRBV2 and TRBJ1-6; 7 bases are shared with TRBD1. V trimming: 8 bases; J trimming: 4 bases; junction bases outside the gene matches: 8. CDR1 is SNHLY and CDR2 is FYNNEI in the germline V gene. The CDR3 has 15 amino acids.

Written as DNA, the CDR3 is TGTGCCAGTAGCCTAACGGACAGACCTTACTACGAGCAGTACTTC. It is translated as CASSLTDRPYYEQYF. The V gene is TRBV19, the J gene TRBJ2-7; a possible D gene is TRBD1 (6 bases). Germline assignment: CDR1 LNHDA and CDR2 SQIVND (reference sequence). V lost 6 bases and J lost 3, with 18 bases in between. The CDR3 extends over 15 amino acids.

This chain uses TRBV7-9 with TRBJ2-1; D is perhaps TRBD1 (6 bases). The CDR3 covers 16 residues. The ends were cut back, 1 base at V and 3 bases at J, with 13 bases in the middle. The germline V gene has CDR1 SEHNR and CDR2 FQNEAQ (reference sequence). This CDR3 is CASSLVGAGNYNEQFF. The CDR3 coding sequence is TGTGCCAGCAGCTTAGTGGGGGCAGGGAACTACAATGAGCAGTTCTTC. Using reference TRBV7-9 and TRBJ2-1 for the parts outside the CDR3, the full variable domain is DTGVSQNPRHKITKRGQNVTFRCDPISEHNRLYWYRQTLGQGPEFLTYFQNEAQLEKSRLLSDRFSAERPKGSFSTLEIQRTEQGDSAMYLCASSLVGAGNYNEQFFGPGTRLTVL.

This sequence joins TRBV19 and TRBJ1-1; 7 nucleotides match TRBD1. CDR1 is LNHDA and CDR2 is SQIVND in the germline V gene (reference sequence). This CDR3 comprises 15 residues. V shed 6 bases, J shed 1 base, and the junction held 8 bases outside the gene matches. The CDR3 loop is CASSPPRQGNTEAFF. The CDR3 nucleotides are TGTGCCAGTAGCCCCCCGCGACAGGGGAACACTGAAGCTTTCTTT.

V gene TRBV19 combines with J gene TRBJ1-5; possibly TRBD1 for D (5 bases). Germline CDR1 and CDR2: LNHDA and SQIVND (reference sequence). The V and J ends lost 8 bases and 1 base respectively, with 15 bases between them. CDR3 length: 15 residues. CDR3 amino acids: CASGPGKRSNQPQHF. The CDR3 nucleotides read TGTGCCAGTGGTCCAGGGAAGAGAAGCAATCAGCCCCAGCATTTT.

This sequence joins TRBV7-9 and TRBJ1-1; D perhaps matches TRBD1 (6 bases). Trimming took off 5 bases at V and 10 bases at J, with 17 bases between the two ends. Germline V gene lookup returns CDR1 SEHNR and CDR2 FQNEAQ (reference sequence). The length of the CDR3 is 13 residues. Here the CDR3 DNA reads TGTGCCAGCAGCGGTACAGGGCTATTCGGAGCTTTCTTT. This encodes CASSGTGLFGAFF.

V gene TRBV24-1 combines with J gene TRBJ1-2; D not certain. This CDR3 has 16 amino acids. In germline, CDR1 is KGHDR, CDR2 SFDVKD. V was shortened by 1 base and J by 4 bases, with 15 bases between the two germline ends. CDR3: CATSDFKPQGGYGYTF. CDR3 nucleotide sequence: TGTGCCACCAGTGATTTCAAACCCCAAGGAGGCTATGGCTACACCTTC.

The CDR3 DNA follows: TGTGCCAGCAGCTTAAACCCGGGGTCTAGCGGGAGAGAGACCCAGTACTTC. Protein product: CASSLNPGSSGRETQYF. The chain carries TRBV7-3 and TRBJ2-5; 10 nucleotides match TRBD2. The CDR3 consists of 17 residues. Trimming removed 1 base from V and 4 bases from J; junction bases left unmatched: 9. Germline V gives CDR1 SGHTA, CDR2 FQGTGA.

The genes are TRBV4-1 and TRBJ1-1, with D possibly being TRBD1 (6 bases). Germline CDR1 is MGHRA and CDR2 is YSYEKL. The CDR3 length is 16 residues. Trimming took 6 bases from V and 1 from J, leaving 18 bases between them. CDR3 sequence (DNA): TGCGCCAGCAGGTCCCTTGGGGGGGCCCCGAACACTGAAGCTTTCTTT. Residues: CASRSLGGAPNTEAFF.

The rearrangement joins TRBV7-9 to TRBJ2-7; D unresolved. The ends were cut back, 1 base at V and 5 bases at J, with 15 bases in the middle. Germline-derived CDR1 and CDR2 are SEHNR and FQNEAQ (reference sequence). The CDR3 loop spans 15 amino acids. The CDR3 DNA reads TGTGCCAGCAGCTTAGGGCCCCTACAGTCCGACGAGCAGTACTTC. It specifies CASSLGPLQSDEQYF.

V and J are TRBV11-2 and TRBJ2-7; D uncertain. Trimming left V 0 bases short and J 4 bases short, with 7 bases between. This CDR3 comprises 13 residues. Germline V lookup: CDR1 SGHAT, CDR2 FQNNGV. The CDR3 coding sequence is TGTGCCAGCAGCTTAGAGGCCCTGTACGAGCAGTACTTC. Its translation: CASSLEALYEQYF.

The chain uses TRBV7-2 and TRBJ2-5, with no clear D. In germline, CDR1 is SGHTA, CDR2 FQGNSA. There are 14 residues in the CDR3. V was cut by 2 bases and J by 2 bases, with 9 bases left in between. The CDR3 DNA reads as TGTGCCAGCAGCTTATTTAGCTTACAAGAGACCCAGTACTTC. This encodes CASSLFSLQETQYF.

The DNA for the CDR3 is TGCGCCAGCAGCTCCCGGGACAGGGGTGAATCACCCCTCCACTTT. Its translation: CASSSRDRGESPLHF. The genes are TRBV5-1 and TRBJ1-6, with 10 bases that match TRBD1. The CDR3 is made up of 15 amino acids. Germline loops: CDR1 SGHRS, CDR2 YFSETQ. J gave up 10 bases and V 3 bases, and 7 bases lay outside the gene matches.